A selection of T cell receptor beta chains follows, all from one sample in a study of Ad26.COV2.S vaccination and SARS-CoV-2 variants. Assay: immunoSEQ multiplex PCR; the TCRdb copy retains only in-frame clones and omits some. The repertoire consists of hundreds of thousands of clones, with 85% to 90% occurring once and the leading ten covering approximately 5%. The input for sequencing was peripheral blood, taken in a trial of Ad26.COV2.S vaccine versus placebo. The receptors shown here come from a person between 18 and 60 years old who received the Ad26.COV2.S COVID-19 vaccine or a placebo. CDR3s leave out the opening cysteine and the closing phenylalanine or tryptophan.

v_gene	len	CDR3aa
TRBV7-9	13	ASSLSGRDYNEQF
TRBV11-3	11	ASSLDLNTEAF
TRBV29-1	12	SVGTGDYAGELF
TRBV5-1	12	ASSLAGQGETQY
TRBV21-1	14	ASSKIPGTDTGELF
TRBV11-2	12	ASSRLAGGHEQY
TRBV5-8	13	ASSRRDRVPNEQF
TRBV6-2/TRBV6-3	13	ASSRRTGKTDTQY
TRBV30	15	AWSRTSGSGAKNIQY
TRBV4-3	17	ASSQESVTSGEYTGELF
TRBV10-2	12	AASGTRNTGELF
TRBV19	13	ASSSPSSGGQPQH
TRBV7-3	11	ASSLNYGETQY
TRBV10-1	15	ASSDEGLAGSYNEQF
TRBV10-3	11	AIRTDNTGELF
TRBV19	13	ASNRGGPGTQPQH
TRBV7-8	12	ASSLDRGGNGYT
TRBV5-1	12	ASSLGGADQPQH
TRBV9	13	ASSGSGLANNEQF
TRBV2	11	ASKGGGVVEQY
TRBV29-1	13	SVTIGTGLAQPQH
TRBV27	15	ASSPPPPTDTSYEQY
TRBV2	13	ASRNLRGNTGELF
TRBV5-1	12	ASSQDGVLTEAF
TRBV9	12	ASSLNSGANVLT
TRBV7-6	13	ASSLTSDPYNEQF
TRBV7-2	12	ASGLAGSYNEQF
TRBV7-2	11	AGTRDRGLGYT
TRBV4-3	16	ASSQEGRAGALNTEAF
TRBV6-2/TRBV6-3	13	ASSNGGGRDTEAF
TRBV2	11	ASSINTGAEAF
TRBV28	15	ASSLGSGTQNSYEQY
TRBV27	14	ASSLRNGATNEKLF
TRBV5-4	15	ASSSRGRGLVNTEAF
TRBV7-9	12	ASSSGQGNRPAF
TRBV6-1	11	ASSERGSGKLF
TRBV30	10	AWSDYNSPLH
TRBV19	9	ASGFGYGYT
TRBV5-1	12	ASSLGASNTEAF
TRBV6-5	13	ASRRGTATNQPQH
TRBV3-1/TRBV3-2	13	ASSQASGGGTEAF
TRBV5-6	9	ASSRSYEQY
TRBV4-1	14	ASSPPGQGRGQPQH
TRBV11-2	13	ASSVRRDSTYEQY
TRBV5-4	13	ASRVGADLPYEQY
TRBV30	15	AWRKTSGAGALGELF
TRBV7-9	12	ASSLAGAAYGYT
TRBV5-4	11	ASSLAGIYEQY